A single sample is the source of the 7 T cell receptor beta chains below, sequenced in a study of OX40 agonist ivuxolimab in advanced cancers. Library generation was performed with the immunoSEQ multiplex PCR assay. The table comes from immuneACCESS by way of TCRdb, which keeps in-frame sequences with V and J called. Part of the clones is missing from these tables; in studies checked, under half for an unresolved V gene and the rest for unknown reasons. Here the sample has under 40,000 clones; roughly 84% occur a single time. Jointly, the top ten make up 1.5% to 2% of the sample. The sequences come from CD4+ or CD8+ T cells sorted from blood, collected in a trial of the OX40 agonist ivuxolimab. The origin of the receptors is an adult with an advanced solid tumor such as melanoma, head and neck, liver or kidney cancer.

The sample holds one count of this clone. The chain links TRBV27 to TRBJ1-1; no definite D call. The CDR3 is 13 residues long. V shed 5 bases and J shed 1 base, with 8 bases lying between them. Germline values: CDR1 MNHEY, CDR2 SMNVEV (reference sequence). DNA for the CDR3: TGTGCCAGCAGTCCTCGGGAGAACACTGAAGCTTTCTTT. It codes for CASSPRENTEAFF.

V is TRBV5-1 and J is TRBJ2-2, with 8 positions matching TRBD2. After removal of 4 bases from V and 3 bases from J, the junction contained 5 bases not matched to a gene. Germline assignment: CDR1 SGHRS and CDR2 YFSETQ. The CDR3 is 15 amino acids. In DNA, the CDR3 is TGCGCCAGCAGCAAGTCGGGGGGGTACACCGGGGAGCTGTTTTTT. Translated: CASSKSGGYTGELFF.

This clone was detected only once. The rearrangement uses TRBV14 and TRBJ2-1; 10 positions agree with TRBD2. This CDR3 comprises 23 residues. Unmatched junction bases numbered 27, after V lost 3 bases and J lost 4 bases. The V gene's germline CDR1 is SGHDN and CDR2 FVKESK. CDR3 nucleotides: TGTGCCAGCAGCCACCGCCCTAGCGGGAGTTCAAGTAGGAACGCAACGATATACAATGAGCAGTTCTTC. Protein product: CASSHRPSGSSSRNATIYNEQFF.

This clone was picked up one time. The CDR3, as DNA: TGTGCCAGCAGCTTCACAGGGGAAACCACAGATACGCAGTATTTT. Its translation is CASSFTGETTDTQYF. The chain has TRBV11-2 and TRBJ2-3; 7 nucleotides line up with TRBD1. The CDR3 covers 15 residues. Trimming took 3 bases from V and 2 from J; bases not matched to a gene: 5. From germline, CDR1 is SGHAT and CDR2 FQNNGV.

In its sample, this clone was seen once. The rearrangement joins TRBV19 to TRBJ2-4; D might be TRBD1 (6 bases). Germline V CDR1 and CDR2: LNHDA, SQIVND (reference sequence). There are 13 residues in the CDR3. V was pared by 6 bases and J by 6 bases, with 12 bases between. CDR3 DNA: TGTGCCAGTAGGCCCAGGGGTGGAAACATTCAGTACTTC. Protein sequence: CASRPRGGNIQYF.

V gene TRBV5-1 combines with J gene TRBJ2-1; weak D call: TRBD1 (6 bases). Germline V gene lookup returns CDR1 SGHRS and CDR2 YFSETQ. Trimming cost V 3 bases and J 8 bases, with 9 bases left between them. This CDR3 comprises 12 residues. This CDR3 reads CASSSQGDEQFF. CDR3 nucleotide sequence: TGCGCCAGCAGCTCACAGGGCGATGAGCAGTTCTTC.

The rearrangement joins TRBV11-1 to TRBJ2-5, with TRBD2 matching 16 bases. V was clipped by 4 bases and J by 5 bases; unmatched bases: 7. This CDR3 spans 17 amino acids. Germline V gene lookup returns CDR1 SGHAT and CDR2 FQDESV (reference sequence). The chain's CDR3 is CASSSGLAGGPGETQYF. The DNA for the CDR3 is TGTGCCAGCAGCTCGGGACTAGCGGGGGGGCCAGGGGAGACCCAGTACTTC.